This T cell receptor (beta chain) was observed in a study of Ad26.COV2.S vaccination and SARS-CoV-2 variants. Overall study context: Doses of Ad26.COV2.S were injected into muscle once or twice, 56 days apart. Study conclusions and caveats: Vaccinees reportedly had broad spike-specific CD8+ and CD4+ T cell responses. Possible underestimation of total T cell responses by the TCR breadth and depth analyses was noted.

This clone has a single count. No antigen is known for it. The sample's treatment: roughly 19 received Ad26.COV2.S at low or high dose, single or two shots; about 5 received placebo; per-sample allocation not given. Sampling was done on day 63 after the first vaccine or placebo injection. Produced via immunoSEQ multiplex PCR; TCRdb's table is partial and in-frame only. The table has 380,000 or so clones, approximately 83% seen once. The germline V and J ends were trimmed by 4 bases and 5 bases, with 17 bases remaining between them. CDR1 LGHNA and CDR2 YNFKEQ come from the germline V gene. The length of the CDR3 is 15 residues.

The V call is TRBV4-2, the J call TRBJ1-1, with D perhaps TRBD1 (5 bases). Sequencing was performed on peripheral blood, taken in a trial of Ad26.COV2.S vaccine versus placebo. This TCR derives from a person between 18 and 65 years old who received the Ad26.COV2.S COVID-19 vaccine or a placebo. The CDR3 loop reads CASSPPERRGTEAFF. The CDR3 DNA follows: TGTGCCAGCAGCCCCCCCGAGCGCCGGGGGACTGAAGCTTTCTTT.